This T cell receptor (beta chain) was identified in a study of breast tumors, draining lymph nodes, adjacent tissues. Findings and caveats of the study: Data fit most tumor T cells coming from lymph node, expanding in tumor. Luminal-like breast cancer showed significantly greater tumor-nontumor repertoire similarity than basal-like breast cancer did. Compared with lymph nodes, tumors were less diverse; compared with nontumor tissue, more. Data only fit, rather than demonstrated, lymph node origin of most tumor T cells.

Germline V gene lookup returns CDR1 SGHRS and CDR2 YFSETQ. The CDR3 consists of 16 residues. V gave up 0 bases and J gave up 9 bases, with 16 bases separating them. Axillary draining lymph nodes of breast cancer patients supplied the node samples. This clonotype was recorded many times. Its antigen is currently unknown. TCRdb analysed the multiplex PCR reads with MiXCR anew, one entry per CDR3 protein. The sample contains a few hundred thousand distinct CDR3 sequences, around 35% of which appear only once. Sequencing was done on a sample of axillary lymph node tissue. The chain combines TRBV5-1 with TRBJ1-6, with D possibly matching TRBD1 (5 bases). The TCR was taken from a female donor with breast cancer. Some clones in this sample may be carry-over from other donors' samples. CDR3 sequence reads: CASSLGRDPTGSPLHF. CDR3 DNA: TGCGCCAGCAGCTTGGGGCGGGACCCAACTGGTTCACCCCTCCACTTT.